Here is one T cell receptor beta chain with its context. Its antigen is unidentified. Individual cDNA molecules were tagged with unique molecular identifiers, the study reported. TCRdb redid the calling of the 5' RACE reads with MiXCR, one entry per CDR3 protein. The sample lists over 50,000 distinct CDR3 sequences, 10% to 15% seen once, with approximately 2.8% in the top ten. The record originates from a study of early T cells in non-severe SARS-CoV-2 infection. Study summary: The authors sequenced bulk RNA from unsorted whole blood, leaving chains unpaired. Regarding the study as a whole: Comparison of clonotypes with VDJdb favored anti-spike CD8 responses while missing private and CD4 specificities.

Germline CDR1 SGHAT, CDR2 FQNNGV. This CDR3 region has 15 residues. V lost 5 bases and J lost 5, with 16 bases in between. The chain couples TRBV11-2 to TRBJ1-3; D perhaps matches TRBD1 (5 bases). The sequencing input was whole blood. The TCR sequence derives from an adult who was a healthcare worker with PCR-confirmed SARS-CoV-2 infection or an uninfected control (not recorded which). CDR3 coding DNA: TGTGCCAGCAGCCGCATTAGGGGCCCTAGAAACACCATATATTTT. It specifies CASSRIRGPRNTIYF.